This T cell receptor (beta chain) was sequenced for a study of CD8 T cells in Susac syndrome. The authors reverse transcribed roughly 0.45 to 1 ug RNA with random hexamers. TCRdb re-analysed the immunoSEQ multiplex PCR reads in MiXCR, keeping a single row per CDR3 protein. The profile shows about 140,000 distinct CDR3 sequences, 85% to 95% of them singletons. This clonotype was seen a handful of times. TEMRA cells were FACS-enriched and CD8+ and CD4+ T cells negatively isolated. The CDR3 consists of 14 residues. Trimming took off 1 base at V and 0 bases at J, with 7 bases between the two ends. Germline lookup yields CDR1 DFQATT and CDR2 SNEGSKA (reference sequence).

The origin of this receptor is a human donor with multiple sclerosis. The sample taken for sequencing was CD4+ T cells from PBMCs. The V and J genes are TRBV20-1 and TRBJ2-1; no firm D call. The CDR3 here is CSARVASSYNEQFF. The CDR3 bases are TGCAGTGCTAGAGTTGCCTCCTCCTACAATGAGCAGTTCTTC.